This T cell receptor (beta chain) was captured by sequencing in a study of cytomegalovirus exposure and HLA in healthy donors. Points from the study as a whole: Reports state that TCR beta sequences accurately predicted most subjects' HLA-A and HLA-B alleles. Cytomegalovirus association was listed for roughly 160 TCR beta chains. Earlier findings revealed that most TCR beta V segments proved productive either about 87% or about 30% of the time.

Concerning this clone itself: Its matching antigen is unknown.

A multiplex PCR was run with 60 Vbeta primers and 13 Jbeta primers. Profiling relied on immunoSEQ multiplex PCR, and the TCRdb table lists in-frame clones only, not all of them. This table has roughly 180,000 clones, approximately 80% appearing once. After removal of 4 bases from V and 0 bases from J, the junction contained 3 bases not matched to a gene. This CDR3 comprises 16 residues. Germline V lookup: CDR1 SGHTA, CDR2 FQGNSA. Material: PBMCs. The chain links TRBV7-2 to TRBJ2-7, with TRBD2 identical over 13 bases. The receptor comes from a girl aged 5 to 17 in good health and CMV-seropositive. CDR3 sequence reads: CASSSGTSGNSYEQYF. The CDR3 DNA is TGTGCCAGCAGCTCCGGGACTAGCGGGAACTCCTACGAGCAGTACTTC.